Following are 6 T cell receptor beta chains from one sample sequenced in a study of blood T cell repertoires in COVID-19. Using immunoSEQ multiplex PCR, the repertoire was profiled, and TCRdb retains in-frame clones only, with some absent. The sample lists just under 50,000 clones; around 80% were seen once. The specimen was peripheral blood. Every receptor here comes from an older man with acute or convalescent COVID-19.

This chain connects TRBV4-1 to TRBJ2-2; D call uncertain. Deletions cut 5 bases from V and 1 base from J, with 14 bases between. The CDR3 runs to 16 residues. Germline-derived CDR1 and CDR2 are MGHRA and YSYEKL. The CDR3 region is CASSEIRLMNTGELFF. CDR3 nucleotides: TGCGCCAGCAGCGAGATACGACTGATGAACACCGGGGAGCTGTTTTTT.

The chain has TRBV7-9 and TRBJ2-1; D unresolved. CDR3 length: 13 residues. CDR1 is SEHNR and CDR2 is FQNEAQ in the germline V gene (reference sequence). V was cut by 6 bases and J by 6 bases, with 12 bases left in between. CDR3 sequence (DNA): TGTGCCAGCAGTTTTGGCCCCACCAATGAGCAGTTCTTC. Translating gives CASSFGPTNEQFF.

The V call is TRBV27, the J call TRBJ2-1; 9 bases line up with TRBD2. CDR3 length: 16 residues. CDR1 is MNHEY, CDR2 SMNVEV, per germline (reference sequence). V lost 7 bases to trimming and J lost 8 bases; unmatched junction nucleotides: 15. The CDR3 nucleotides are TGTGCCAGCATCCCGAAGGGCGGGGGGGCTGTCTATGAGCAGTTCTTC. It encodes CASIPKGGGAVYEQFF.

The table lists this clone with a count of one. The chain uses TRBV10-1 and TRBJ2-3, with 7 bases lining up with TRBD2. Germline values: CDR1 WNHNN, CDR2 SYGVQD (reference sequence). CDR3 length: 14 amino acids. V shed 3 bases and J 1 base; nucleotides not matched to a gene: 1. CDR3 coding DNA: TGCGCCAGCAGTGACGCGGGGGGCACAGATACGCAGTATTTT. Translation gives CASSDAGGTDTQYF.

This clone was detected once. This rearrangement joins TRBV6-6 to TRBJ1-2; no clear D gene. Deletions cut 0 bases from V and 7 bases from J, with 3 bases between. Germline CDR1 is MNHNY and CDR2 is SVGAGI (reference sequence). There are 11 residues in the CDR3. The DNA of the CDR3 is TGTGCCAGCAGTTACTCGAGTGGCTACACCTTC. Its translation: CASSYSSGYTF.

This rearrangement joins TRBV4-3 to TRBJ1-1, with D maybe TRBD1 (5 bases). The CDR3 is 14 amino acids. Germline values: CDR1 LGHNA, CDR2 YSLEER. Trimming removed 5 bases at V and 4 bases at J, with 14 bases between. This CDR3 reads CASSAGHGFTEAFF. For the CDR3, the DNA is TGCGCCAGCAGCGCCGGACACGGTTTCACTGAAGCTTTCTTT.